Sequencing of this TCR beta chain was carried out in a study of spatial heterogeneity in lung cancer. TCRdb re-called the 5' RACE reads through MiXCR, storing one row per CDR3 protein. The sample has about 56,000 distinct CDR3 sequences; 7.5% to 9% are singletons. Noted time point: sample taken at primary tumor resection. Sequencing of whole RNA from tumor, nontumor lung or frozen PBMC involved no sorting. Samples came from roughly 70 TRACERx patients with untreated early-stage lung cancer. Germline lookup yields CDR1 DFQATT and CDR2 SNEGSKA (reference sequence). The CDR3 is 14 amino acids. The germline V and J ends were trimmed by 0 bases and 3 bases, with 11 bases remaining between them.

This chain joins TRBV20-1 and TRBJ1-1; perhaps TRBD1 as D (6 bases). This material consisted of PBMCs, taken at surgery. The sequence was collected from a female donor with early-stage non-small cell lung cancer. The CDR3 nucleotides are TGCAGTGCTAGAGATAGGGGGGTTTACACTGAAGCTTTCTTT. Protein sequence: CSARDRGVYTEAFF.